This entry is about one TCR beta chain. These data belong to a study of blood T cell repertoires in COVID-19. Study-level background: From T cells, B-cell-depleted T cells, or PBMCs came the material, which was cDNA or gDNA.

Enrollment of patients from Seattle took place during active infection, with longitudinal follow-up. In the original analysis: Amplification with reference gene primers provided the estimates of nucleated cell counts. Sequencing used immunoSEQ multiplex PCR; TCRdb keeps in-frame clones, though not all of them. V, J and clone size are taken as reported in that table, and D and trimming were inferred from the DNA itself. There are 400,000 or so clones in the sample; 70% to 90% occur only once, and roughly 1.4% lies in the top ten. The sequence derives from a middle-aged woman with COVID-19, enrolled during active disease. Sequenced: peripheral blood.

Here the CDR3 DNA reads TGTGCCAGCAGCCCACCGGGGGGGGGCACCGGGGAGCTGTTTTTT. The encoded protein is CASSPPGGGTGELFF. The chain joins TRBV5-5 to TRBJ2-2, with 8 bases fitting TRBD2. The V segment lost 4 bases and the J segment 4 bases; nucleotides outside the gene matches: 6. CDR1 is SGHKS and CDR2 is YYEKEE in the germline V gene (reference sequence). The CDR3 length is 15 residues. Full variable domain (rest looked up from reference TRBV5-5 and TRBJ2-2): DAGVTQSPTHLIKTRGQQVTLRCSPISGHKSVSWYQQVLGQGPQFIFQYYEKEERGRGNFPDRFSARQFPNYSSELNVNALLLGDSALYLCASSPPGGGTGELFFGEGSRLTVL.